The clone carrying this TCR beta chain has ten or more counts. Antigen specificity is unknown. The source of the sample is a study of early T cells in non-severe SARS-CoV-2 infection. The overall study: The chains were unpaired, and the sequenced material was bulk RNA from unsorted whole blood. Broader study findings: VDJdb-based matching was biased toward anti-spike CD8 responses and missed private and CD4 specificities.

Germline V gene sequence: CDR1 SGHTA, CDR2 FQGNSA. Between the trimmed V and J ends, which lost 0 bases and 4 bases, there was a span of 13 bases. This CDR3 comprises 16 residues. From the 5' RACE reads, TCRdb called clonotypes with MiXCR, one entry per CDR3 protein. The sample comprises tens of thousands of distinct CDR3 sequences, nearly 6% of which are singletons, and 7.6% rests with the top ten. What was sequenced was whole blood. This TCR came from an adult who was a healthcare worker with PCR-confirmed SARS-CoV-2 infection or an uninfected control (not recorded which). V gene TRBV7-2 combines with J gene TRBJ2-1, with D maybe TRBD2 (6 bases). The chain's CDR3 is CASSLAIGTSYNEQFF. CDR3 in DNA: TGTGCCAGCAGCTTAGCGATCGGGACTTCTTACAATGAGCAGTTCTTC.